Following are 29 T cell receptor beta chains from one sample sequenced in a study of T cells in Graves' hyperthyroidism and ophthalmopathy. Amplification of TCR beta CDR3 regions was performed using RNA transcripts as template. A set of HTBI primers served as the primers for a first-round RT-PCR of the TCR CDR3. MiXCR was run by TCRdb on the multiplex PCR reads, yielding one entry per CDR3 protein. The sample yields about 610,000 distinct CDR3 sequences, approximately 15% seen once. Material for sequencing was blood. The receptors derive from a woman aged 40 to 50 with Graves' ophthalmopathy.

This clonotype has at least ten counts. V usage is TRBV2 and J usage is TRBJ2-2, with TRBD2 matching over 12 bases. V was clipped by 7 bases and J by 6 bases; unmatched bases: 6. Germline V gives CDR1 SNHLY, CDR2 FYNNEI. There are 15 residues in the CDR3. The CDR3 sequence: CASKETSGSAGELFF. CDR3 DNA: TGTGCCAGCAAGGAGACTAGCGGGAGCGCCGGGGAGCTGTTTTTT.

This clonotype was recorded at least ten times. The chain employs TRBV20-1 and TRBJ2-5; TRBD2 matches 7 bases. From germline, CDR1 is DFQATT and CDR2 SNEGSKA (reference sequence). The CDR3 is 16 amino acids. V was clipped by 3 bases and J by 3 bases; unmatched bases: 13. The CDR3 DNA reads as TGCAGTGCTAGCGGGGACGGGGGACTAAACGAAGAGACCCAGTACTTC. Translated: CSASGDGGLNEETQYF.

The sample holds many counts of this clonotype. The chain uses TRBV6-1 and TRBJ1-2; 9 bases map to TRBD1. This CDR3 has 15 amino acids. The J segment lost 5 bases and the V segment lost 6 bases, leaving 10 bases of the junction unmatched. The V gene's germline CDR1 is MNHNS and CDR2 SASEGT. The CDR3 sequence is CASRPTGGRGYGYTF. CDR3 bases: TGTGCCAGCAGACCAACAGGGGGCCGGGGGTATGGCTACACCTTC.

The chain uses TRBV20-1 and TRBJ1-1; 9 nucleotides match TRBD1. With V trimmed by 5 bases and J by 6 bases, 4 bases remained unmatched. The CDR3 covers 12 residues. Germline CDR1 is DFQATT and CDR2 is SNEGSKA (reference sequence). This CDR3 is CSAVQGAAEAFF. The CDR3 DNA reads TGCAGTGCTGTACAGGGGGCGGCTGAAGCTTTCTTT.

This clonotype was counted only a few times. V and J are TRBV5-5 and TRBJ2-5; the D gene is possibly TRBD1 (5 bases). Trimming shortened V by 0 bases and J by 0 bases, and 12 bases separated the two germline ends. Germline V gives CDR1 SGHKS, CDR2 YYEKEE (reference sequence). The CDR3 runs to 16 residues. CDR3 amino acids: CASSLGGAPYQETQYF. The DNA of the CDR3 is TGTGCCAGCAGCTTGGGTGGGGCACCGTACCAAGAGACCCAGTACTTC.

This clonotype was seen repeatedly, ten times or more. CDR3 DNA: TGTGCCAGCAGCTCCGGGACTAGCGGGGGATACGAGACCCAGTACTTC. The encoded protein is CASSSGTSGGYETQYF. The rearrangement links TRBV11-2 to TRBJ2-5, with 14 bases lining up with TRBD2. Germline-derived CDR1 and CDR2 are SGHAT and FQNNGV. V was pared by 4 bases and J by 5 bases, with 6 bases of the junction left unmatched. CDR3 size: 16 residues.

The table lists this clonotype with many counts. This chain joins TRBV2 and TRBJ2-3, with D possibly TRBD1 on 6 matching bases. This CDR3 has 14 residues. The V end was cut by 2 bases, the J end by 5 bases, with 11 bases between. The germline V gene has CDR1 SNHLY and CDR2 FYNNEI. In DNA, the CDR3 is TGTGCCAGCAGTGAAAACAGGGCGGGAGATACGCAGTATTTT. The encoded protein is CASSENRAGDTQYF.

There are many counts of this clonotype. The chain joins TRBV29-1 to TRBJ2-5; 8 nucleotides line up with TRBD1. This CDR3 is 12 amino acids long. V shed 1 base and J 6 bases; nucleotides not matched to a gene: 1. The germline gives CDR1 SQVTM, CDR2 ANQGSEA. CDR3 coding DNA: TGCAGCGTTGAAGGACAGGGGAAGACCCAGTACTTC. Encoded protein: CSVEGQGKTQYF. Full variable domain (outside the CDR3, taken from reference TRBV29-1 and TRBJ2-5): SAVISQKPSRDICQRGTSLTIQCQVDSQVTMMFWYRQQPGQSLTLIATANQGSEATYESGFVIDKFPISRPNLTFSTLTVSNMSPEDSSIYLCSVEGQGKTQYFGPGTRLLVL.

The sample holds many counts of this clonotype. J is TRBJ1-1 and V is TRBV7-8; a possible D gene is TRBD1 (5 bases). The CDR3 consists of 18 residues. Germline-derived CDR1 and CDR2 are SGHVS and FQNEAQ. V dropped 5 bases and J dropped 1 base, with 23 bases sitting between them. CDR3 residues: CASSQSRRGEWSNTEAFF. The CDR3 DNA follows: TGTGCCAGCAGCCAATCGCGGAGAGGGGAATGGTCGAACACTGAAGCTTTCTTT.

This clonotype was counted between two and nine times. The chain links TRBV20-1 to TRBJ1-1; 9 positions match TRBD1. CDR3 length: 15 amino acids. The V gene's germline CDR1 is DFQATT and CDR2 SNEGSKA (reference sequence). The V gene end was trimmed by 6 bases and the J gene end by 2 bases; junction bases not matched to a gene: 10. CDR3 region: CSAVPGQGTNTEAFF. The CDR3 bases are TGCAGTGCCGTCCCGGGACAGGGTACCAACACTGAAGCTTTCTTT.

The chain employs TRBV5-1 and TRBJ1-6, with a possible D match to TRBD1 (6 bases). The CDR3 length is 17 residues. Trimming took off 0 bases at V and 9 bases at J, with 19 bases between the two ends. CDR1 is SGHRS and CDR2 is YFSETQ in the germline V gene. This CDR3 reads CASSLGIPGQLSSPLHF. Here the CDR3 DNA reads TGCGCCAGCAGCTTGGGTATCCCGGGACAACTCAGTTCACCCCTCCACTTT.

This clonotype was found a few times. V usage is TRBV6-1 and J usage is TRBJ1-3; no firm D call. This CDR3 is built from 17 residues. The V end lost 5 bases, the J end lost 0 bases, and 17 bases lay between the germline ends. In germline, CDR1 is MNHNS, CDR2 SASEGT. Written as DNA, the CDR3 is TGTGCCAGCAGTTATACGGCAGGCGTTGACTCTGGAAACACCATATATTTT. This encodes CASSYTAGVDSGNTIYF.

This clonotype was detected only once. A much larger clonotype is one base distant, so this may be a read error. As the CDR3 is not closed by the conserved phenylalanine or tryptophan, this likely results from a read error. This chain links TRBV30 with TRBJ2-7, with a possible D match to TRBD2 (6 bases). Trimming left V 7 bases short and J 7 bases short, with 23 bases between. The germline gives CDR1 GTSNPN, CDR2 SVGIG (reference sequence). The CDR3 is made up of 14 amino acids. CDR3 sequence (DNA): TGTGCCTCCTCGGGCGCCCCGGGACTCTGGGAGCAGTACCTC. Amino acid sequence: CASSGAPGLWEQYL.

Here the CDR3 DNA reads TGTGCCAGCAAAACCGAACAGGGTAGAGAGACCCAGTACTTC. Its protein product is CASKTEQGRETQYF. The chain couples TRBV2 to TRBJ2-5; D may be TRBD1 (6 bases). Trimming took 7 bases from V and 4 from J, leaving 16 bases between them. The CDR3 length is 14 residues. Germline-derived CDR1 and CDR2 are SNHLY and FYNNEI. Combining the CDR3 with reference TRBV2 and TRBJ2-5 gives the whole variable domain EPEVTQTPSHQVTQMGQEVILRCVPISNHLYFYWYRQILGQKVEFLVSFYNNEISEKSEIFDDQFSVERPDGSNFTLKIRSTKLEDSAMYFCASKTEQGRETQYFGPGTRLLVL.

This clonotype was seen at least ten times. The chain links TRBV6-1 to TRBJ2-7; tentatively, D is TRBD2 (7 bases). The V gene's germline CDR1 is MNHNS and CDR2 SASEGT. This CDR3 has 15 residues. V dropped 10 bases and J dropped 6 bases, with 25 bases sitting between them. In DNA form, the CDR3 reads TGTGCCACCCTCAGTTTCCGGGGGGCTAGGCGCGAGCAGTACTTC. Encoded protein: CATLSFRGARREQYF.

The chain joins TRBV2 to TRBJ1-1; TRBD1 matches at 8 bases. Germline loops: CDR1 SNHLY, CDR2 FYNNEI. The J segment lost 5 bases and the V segment lost 7 bases, leaving 3 bases of the junction unmatched. The CDR3 runs to 12 residues. The CDR3, as DNA: TGTGCCAGCACCGACAGGGGTACTGAAGCTTTCTTT. Its protein product is CASTDRGTEAFF. The full variable domain, rest sourced from reference TRBV2 and TRBJ1-1, is EPEVTQTPSHQVTQMGQEVILRCVPISNHLYFYWYRQILGQKVEFLVSFYNNEISEKSEIFDDQFSVERPDGSNFTLKIRSTKLEDSAMYFCASTDRGTEAFFGQGTRLTVV.

The DNA of the CDR3 is TGCAGTGCTAGAGATCCTCGACAGGGACTGGCTGAAGCTTTCTTT. It codes for CSARDPRQGLAEAFF. The V and J genes are TRBV20-1 and TRBJ1-1, with 7 positions matching TRBD1. V was clipped by 0 bases and J by 6 bases; unmatched bases: 10. Germline CDR1 reads DFQATT; CDR2 reads SNEGSKA (reference sequence). CDR3 length: 15 amino acids.

This clonotype has more than one count but fewer than ten. This may come from a read error, since a much larger clone is one base off. This chain connects TRBV2 to TRBJ1-2; D is undetermined. Germline assignment: CDR1 SNHLY and CDR2 FYNNEI. CDR3 length: 17 amino acids. The V end lost 2 bases, the J end lost 4 bases, and 20 bases lay between the germline ends. The chain's CDR3 is CASSEYRRAETTYGYTF. CDR3 nucleotide sequence: TGTGCCAGCAGTGAATATAGACGGGCCGAAACCACCTATGGCTACACCTTC.

This clonotype was recorded only once. The chain employs TRBV29-1 and TRBJ2-7; 12 positions match TRBD1. There are 13 residues in the CDR3. Germline CDR1 is SQVTM and CDR2 is ANQGSEA. V gave up 6 bases and J gave up 7 bases; unmatched junction bases: 7. The CDR3 region is CSVAGTGGREQYF. CDR3 nucleotide sequence: TGCAGCGTGGCCGGGACAGGGGGCCGGGAGCAGTACTTC.

This clonotype was detected many times. The chain joins TRBV3-1 to TRBJ2-7; tentatively, D is TRBD2 (6 bases). Germline loops: CDR1 LGHDT, CDR2 YNNKEL (reference sequence). The CDR3 sequence is 14 residues long. V gave up 4 bases and J gave up 5 bases, with 15 bases separating them. CDR3 bases: TGTGCCAGCAGCCTCTACGTTGGCGGGAACGAGCAGTACTTC. This encodes CASSLYVGGNEQYF.

The table lists this clonotype with a few counts. The genes are TRBV20-1 and TRBJ2-7; 8 bases are shared with TRBD2. V gave up 3 bases and J gave up 3 bases; unmatched junction bases: 7. This CDR3 is 14 amino acids long. Germline V gene lookup returns CDR1 DFQATT and CDR2 SNEGSKA (reference sequence). The CDR3 nucleotides are TGCAGTGCTAGTGGGATAGCGGGGATCTACGAGCAGTACTTC. Protein: CSASGIAGIYEQYF.

This clonotype was detected many times. This chain uses TRBV6-6 with TRBJ2-3; 9 bases fit TRBD2. CDR3 length: 18 residues. Germline loops: CDR1 MNHNY, CDR2 SVGAGI (reference sequence). Trimming removed 0 bases from V and 2 bases from J; junction bases left unmatched: 9. The CDR3 spells CASSYSPLSGGPTDTQYF. As DNA, the CDR3 is TGTGCCAGCAGTTACTCTCCCTTGAGCGGGGGGCCCACAGATACGCAGTATTTT.

This clonotype was recorded many times. The genes are TRBV20-1 and TRBJ1-1; D remains ambiguous. Trimming removed 0 bases from V and 3 bases from J, with 11 bases in between. Germline V gene lookup returns CDR1 DFQATT and CDR2 SNEGSKA (reference sequence). The CDR3 length is 14 residues. The DNA for the CDR3 is TGCAGTGCTAGAGAACAAACGGCGGACACTGAAGCTTTCTTT. It is translated as CSAREQTADTEAFF.

Ten or more counts support this clonotype. At one boundary the junction diverges from the germline segment, which might be a read error. The gene calls are TRBV5-1 and TRBJ1-1, with D uncertain. Germline V gene lookup returns CDR1 SGHRS and CDR2 YFSETQ. This CDR3 has 14 residues. In nucleotides, the CDR3 is TGTGCCAGCAGCTTAGGCGGTGGGAACACTGAAGCTTTCTTT. It translates to CASSLGGGNTEAFF.

The J gene is TRBJ1-4, the V gene TRBV28; D is possibly TRBD1 (5 bases). The CDR3 totals 16 residues. CDR1 and CDR2 (germline): MDHEN, SYDVKM. Deletions cut 3 bases from V and 8 bases from J, with 19 bases between. The CDR3 DNA is TGTGCCAGCAGTTTTTCTACAGGCACTAGTAGGGAAAAACTGTTTTTT. Its protein is CASSFSTGTSREKLFF.

V and J are TRBV12-3 or TRBV12-4 and TRBJ1-5; no clear D. This CDR3 region has 12 residues. Trimming took off 6 bases at V and 6 bases at J, with 9 bases between the two ends. CDR3 DNA sequence: TGTGCCAGCAGGGAAGGTAGTCAGCCCCAGCATTTT. It is translated as CASREGSQPQHF.

The chain uses TRBV20-1 and TRBJ2-3; 12 positions match TRBD2. Germline CDR1 DFQATT, CDR2 SNEGSKA (reference sequence). The CDR3 totals 14 residues. Trimming removed 6 bases from V and 4 bases from J; junction bases left unmatched: 5. For the CDR3, the DNA is TGCAGTGCGCTAGCGGGGGGGCTCGCAGATACGCAGTATTTT. Protein product: CSALAGGLADTQYF.

The chain joins TRBV5-1 to TRBJ2-7; D uncertain. The germline gives CDR1 SGHRS, CDR2 YFSETQ. The CDR3 is 14 amino acids. V was clipped by 0 bases and J by 3 bases, with 10 bases between them. The DNA for the CDR3 is TGCGCCAGCAGCTTGGAGGGATCTGGCTACGAGCAGTACTTC. It specifies CASSLEGSGYEQYF.

The gene calls are TRBV28 and TRBJ1-5; no firm D call. Germline loops: CDR1 MDHEN, CDR2 SYDVKM. Between the trimmed V and J ends, which lost 3 bases and 5 bases, there was a span of 8 bases. The CDR3 covers 13 residues. CDR3 coding DNA: TGTGCCAGCAGTTTTGGCAGATATCAGCCCCAGCATTTT. Translation gives CASSFGRYQPQHF.